This TCR beta chain was retrieved from a study of blood T cell repertoires in COVID-19. Across the whole study: The samples span acute and convalescent COVID-19 from the United States, Italy and Spain. PBMCs, B-cell-depleted T cells, or T cells provided the cDNA or gDNA that made up the material.

Original analysis: Amplifying reference gene primers gave estimates of nucleated cell counts. Libraries were prepared by immunoSEQ multiplex PCR; TCRdb keeps only in-frame clonotypes and omits some of them. D and trimming were read from the DNA, whereas the V and J calls and clone size are those reported in that table. The data contain about 140,000 clones, about 87% of them singletons. The material sequenced was peripheral blood. The receptor was isolated from a man aged 55 to 69 with active or convalescent COVID-19.

The CDR3 sequence is CASSIRVSSYNSPLHF. For the CDR3, the DNA is TGTGCCAGCAGTATCAGGGTTAGCTCCTATAATTCACCCCTCCACTTT. The chain has TRBV2 and TRBJ1-6; possibly TRBD1 for D (5 bases). V was pared by 5 bases and J by 0 bases, with 11 bases between. CDR1 and CDR2 from the germline V gene are SNHLY and FYNNEI. The CDR3 loop spans 16 amino acids.